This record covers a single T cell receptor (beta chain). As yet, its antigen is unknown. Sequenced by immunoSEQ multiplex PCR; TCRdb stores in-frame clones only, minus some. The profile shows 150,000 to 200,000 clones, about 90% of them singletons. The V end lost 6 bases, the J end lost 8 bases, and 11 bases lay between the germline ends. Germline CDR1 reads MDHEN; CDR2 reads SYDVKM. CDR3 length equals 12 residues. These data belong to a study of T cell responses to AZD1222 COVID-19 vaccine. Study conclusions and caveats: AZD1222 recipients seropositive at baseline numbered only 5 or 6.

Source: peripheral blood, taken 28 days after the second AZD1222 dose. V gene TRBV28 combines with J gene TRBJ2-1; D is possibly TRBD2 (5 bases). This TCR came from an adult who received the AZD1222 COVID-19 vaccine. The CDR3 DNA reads TGTGCCAGCAGCGCTCGGGGTTATGAGCAGTTCTTC. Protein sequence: CASSARGYEQFF.